Below, 26 T cell receptor beta chains from the same sample are listed, as sequenced in a study of response to subunit inactivated influenza vaccine. MiXCR, applied by TCRdb to the RT-PCR reads, yields one record per CDR3 protein. Found here are around 250,000 distinct CDR3 sequences, over 9% of them singletons; the top ten hold 7.8%. The sequenced sample was non-naive T cells sorted from PBMCs, obtained 14 to 15 days before vaccination. All receptors come from a man aged 50 or older who received an inactivated influenza vaccine.

This clonotype was observed at least ten times. The rearrangement uses TRBV12-3 or TRBV12-4 and TRBJ2-7; no clear D. This CDR3 spans 13 amino acids. V was trimmed by 6 bases and J by 0 bases, leaving 9 bases between them. CDR3 DNA sequence: TGTGCCAGCAGCTTTACTGGCTCCTACGAGCAGTACTTC. Its translation is CASSFTGSYEQYF.

This clonotype was seen at least ten times. This chain joins TRBV6-2 or TRBV6-3 and TRBJ2-3, with 11 bases identical to TRBD2. J was trimmed by 3 bases and V by 8 bases; bases with no gene match: 4. This CDR3 region has 14 residues. The germline CDR1 and CDR2 sequences are MNHEY and SVGEGT. CDR3 sequence reads: CASRGTSGTDTQYF. The CDR3 region has the DNA TGTGCCAGCCGGGGGACTAGCGGTACAGATACGCAGTATTTT.

V gene TRBV20-1 combines with J gene TRBJ2-3; D is unclear. The CDR3 covers 16 residues. Trimming took 3 bases from V and 2 from J, leaving 18 bases between them. Germline CDR1 and CDR2: DFQATT and SNEGSKA (reference sequence). This CDR3 reads CSARSLQAAVTDTQYF. The CDR3 coding sequence is TGCAGTGCTAGGTCCCTTCAGGCGGCTGTCACAGATACGCAGTATTTT.

This clonotype was detected a few times. This chain joins TRBV7-3 and TRBJ2-1, with TRBD1 matching over 10 bases. CDR1 and CDR2 from the germline V gene are SGHTA and FQGTGA. The junction had 4 bases not matched to a gene; V was cut back by 5 bases and J by 6 bases. The CDR3 consists of 14 residues. As DNA, the CDR3 is TGTGCCAGCAGCCGGACAGGGGGTCTCAATGAGCAGTTCTTC. Translated: CASSRTGGLNEQFF.

Only a few counts were recorded for this clonotype. The rearrangement joins TRBV4-3 to TRBJ1-5, with D possibly matching TRBD1 (6 bases). The V gene lost 0 bases and the J gene lost 3 bases, with 9 bases spanning the gap. CDR1 LGHNA and CDR2 YSLEER come from the germline V gene. The CDR3 spans 15 residues. Written as DNA, the CDR3 is TGCGCCAGCAGCCAAGACAGGGGATCCAATCAGCCCCAGCATTTT. Translation gives CASSQDRGSNQPQHF.

For this clonotype: Because the CDR3's place on the DNA is in doubt, the DNA is left out and the CDR3 is given as listed by TCRdb. This chain connects TRBV29-1 to TRBJ1-4. Germline assignment: CDR1 SQVTM and CDR2 ANQGSEA. The CDR3 has 13 residues if both end residues are counted. The CDR3 sequence: CSVGDSPEKLFFF.

This clonotype appeared many times. V is TRBV7-2 and J is TRBJ1-6, with D unclear. V was trimmed by 1 base and J by 2 bases, leaving 6 bases between them. The germline V gene has CDR1 SGHTA and CDR2 FQGNSA. The length of the CDR3 is 15 residues. CDR3 coding DNA: TGTGCCAGCAGCTTAGATAAGGCCTATAATTCACCCCTCCACTTT. It yields the protein CASSLDKAYNSPLHF.

This clonotype has just a few counts. The rearrangement links TRBV9 to TRBJ2-1, with unresolved D. Germline V CDR1 and CDR2: SGDLS, YYNGEE. V dropped 0 bases and J dropped 0 bases, with 7 bases sitting between them. The CDR3 is 15 amino acids. CDR3 residues: CASSVGWFSYNEQFF. The CDR3 nucleotides are TGTGCCAGCAGCGTAGGGTGGTTCTCCTACAATGAGCAGTTCTTC.

This clonotype was found a few times. The chain uses TRBV7-2 and TRBJ1-4; 7 positions match TRBD1. Germline CDR1 SGHTA, CDR2 FQGNSA. CDR3 length: 15 amino acids. V was pared by 1 base and J by 8 bases, with 7 bases of the junction left unmatched. The DNA for the CDR3 is TGTGCCAGCAGCTTAGTCAGGGGGATGGGGGAAAAACTGTTTTTT. This codes for CASSLVRGMGEKLFF.

This chain uses TRBV11-2 with TRBJ1-6; TRBD1 might be the D (5 bases). V shed 3 bases and J shed 7 bases, with 10 bases lying between them. The CDR3 consists of 14 residues. The germline V gene has CDR1 SGHAT and CDR2 FQNNGV. The CDR3 DNA is TGTGCCAGCAGCTTTACAGAGGGGAATTCACCCCTCCACTTT. It codes for CASSFTEGNSPLHF.

This clonotype was detected many times. This sequence joins TRBV29-1 and TRBJ2-1, with 8 bases aligning to TRBD1. The V segment lost 6 bases and the J segment 2 bases; nucleotides outside the gene matches: 3. Germline-derived CDR1 and CDR2 are SQVTM and ANQGSEA. The CDR3 has 13 amino acids. The CDR3 DNA reads TGCAGCGTAGTGACAGGGGCCTACAATGAGCAGTTCTTC. Translated: CSVVTGAYNEQFF.

This clonotype appeared many times. The chain joins TRBV29-1 to TRBJ1-1; D is possibly TRBD1 (5 bases). The germline CDR1 and CDR2 sequences are SQVTM and ANQGSEA. The CDR3 extends over 13 amino acids. Trimming shortened V by 6 bases and J by 1 base, and 12 bases separated the two germline ends. CDR3 coding DNA: TGCAGCGTGGGGGGTGGCGGGAACACTGAAGCTTTCTTT. This sequence encodes CSVGGGGNTEAFF.

This clonotype was seen a few times. The V and J genes are TRBV18 and TRBJ2-7; no clear D. Per the germline V gene, CDR1 is KGHSH and CDR2 is LQKENI. The CDR3 spans 14 residues. The ends were cut back, 1 base at V and 1 base at J, with 8 bases in the middle. Here the CDR3 reads CASSPLSVSYEQYF. Here the CDR3 DNA reads TGTGCCAGCTCACCACTCTCGGTTTCCTACGAGCAGTACTTC.

This clonotype has at least ten counts. The V gene is TRBV5-1, the J gene TRBJ2-3, with D possibly matching TRBD1 (5 bases). The CDR3 spans 14 residues. Trimming removed 4 bases at V and 6 bases at J, with 15 bases between. CDR1 SGHRS and CDR2 YFSETQ come from the germline V gene. In nucleotides, the CDR3 is TGCGCCAGCAGCCCTGGCAGGGTCCTTGATACGCAGTATTTT. It is translated as CASSPGRVLDTQYF.

This clonotype was detected a few times. Its ends do not fully match the called genes, so a read error is possible. V gene TRBV5-6 combines with J gene TRBJ1-1; D remains unclear. This CDR3 has 12 residues. The V gene's germline CDR1 is SGHDT and CDR2 YYEEEE. CDR3 bases: TGTGCCAGCAGCCCCTCCTGGAGTGCGTCGGTCTTT. Translated: CASSPSWSASVF.

J is TRBJ2-7 and V is TRBV5-1; no clear D. CDR1 and CDR2 (germline): SGHRS, YFSETQ. V dropped 0 bases and J dropped 0 bases, with 13 bases sitting between them. The length of the CDR3 is 16 residues. The CDR3 coding sequence is TGCGCCAGCAGCTTGGTTAACGGCAGGACCTCCTACGAGCAGTACTTC. Translation gives CASSLVNGRTSYEQYF.

The chain couples TRBV6-2 or TRBV6-3 to TRBJ2-4; 7 bases line up with TRBD1. The V gene end was trimmed by 5 bases and the J gene end by 2 bases; junction bases not matched to a gene: 21. This CDR3 comprises 20 residues. Germline CDR1 reads MNHEY; CDR2 reads SVGEGT. This chain's CDR3 is CASSPPDTRGRDVTKNIQYF. Written as DNA, the CDR3 is TGTGCCAGCAGTCCTCCAGATACAAGGGGGCGCGATGTGACCAAAAACATTCAGTACTTC.

This chain links TRBV12-3 or TRBV12-4 with TRBJ1-1, with D possibly matching TRBD1 (6 bases). The CDR3 runs to 14 residues. V lost 3 bases and J 4 bases, leaving 12 bases between the germline ends. The CDR3 bases are TGTGCCAGCAGTTTTGGGGGGCGGAGCACTGAAGCTTTCTTT. Its protein product is CASSFGGRSTEAFF.

This clonotype has just a few counts. The rearrangement joins TRBV6-5 to TRBJ1-2; D is possibly TRBD1 (5 bases). The V gene lost 0 bases and the J gene lost 6 bases, with 8 bases spanning the gap. This CDR3 has 13 amino acids. Germline-derived CDR1 and CDR2 are MNHEY and SVGAGI. The CDR3 protein is CASSYSGENGYTF. The CDR3 DNA follows: TGTGCCAGCAGTTACTCGGGGGAAAATGGCTACACCTTC.

This clonotype was seen more than once but under ten times. The chain is built from TRBV20-1 and TRBJ1-1; 8 nucleotides match TRBD1. V was pared by 6 bases and J by 7 bases, with 10 bases of the junction left unmatched. CDR1 DFQATT and CDR2 SNEGSKA come from the germline V gene (reference sequence). CDR3 size: 13 residues. CDR3 coding DNA: TGCAGTGCCTCGGGACAGGAGGGGAATGAAGCTTTCTTT. Its protein product is CSASGQEGNEAFF.

This clonotype was picked up a small number of times. The chain links TRBV6-1 to TRBJ2-7, with 9 bases that match TRBD1. This CDR3 is 16 amino acids long. Unmatched junction bases numbered 11, after V lost 8 bases and J lost 0 bases. Germline values: CDR1 MNHNS, CDR2 SASEGT. CDR3 in DNA: TGTGCCAGCGGGAAGGACTTACAGGGGGCCTCCTACGAGCAGTACTTC. Its translation: CASGKDLQGASYEQYF.

In this sample, this clonotype turned up many times. This chain links TRBV6-2 or TRBV6-3 with TRBJ1-5; D gene uncertain. V gave up 7 bases and J gave up 2 bases, with 18 bases separating them. The germline V gene encodes CDR1 MNHEY and CDR2 SVGEGT. The CDR3 is 16 amino acids. CDR3 nucleotides: TGTGCCAGCAAACAAGGAGAGGGCGTCGGCAATCAGCCCCAGCATTTT. It specifies CASKQGEGVGNQPQHF.

This clonotype was seen at least ten times. The chain joins TRBV20-1 to TRBJ2-7; D is perhaps TRBD2 (6 bases). This CDR3 contains 13 residues. The V end lost 1 base, the J end lost 10 bases, and 17 bases lay between the germline ends. Germline V gene data show CDR1 as DFQATT and CDR2 as SNEGSKA (reference sequence). The CDR3 region has the DNA TGCAGTGCTAGAGGACCACTCGTAGCGGCTCAGTACTTC. Protein product: CSARGPLVAAQYF.

This rearrangement joins TRBV5-5 to TRBJ2-7; possible D gene TRBD1, 5 bases. The CDR3 spans 16 residues. The germline V gene encodes CDR1 SGHKS and CDR2 YYEKEE (reference sequence). V dropped 2 bases and J dropped 0 bases, with 15 bases sitting between them. CDR3 amino acids: CASSFVQAGISYEQYF. Written as DNA, the CDR3 is TGTGCCAGCAGCTTTGTTCAGGCAGGGATCTCCTACGAGCAGTACTTC.

This clonotype has a count of ten or more. V usage is TRBV7-2 and J usage is TRBJ2-5; D is undetermined. The length of the CDR3 is 13 residues. The germline V and J ends were trimmed by 8 bases and 5 bases, with 15 bases remaining between them. Germline lookup yields CDR1 SGHTA and CDR2 FQGNSA. The DNA for the CDR3 is TGTGCCAGCGGTCTGCTGAGGTTGGAGACCCAGTACTTC. This sequence encodes CASGLLRLETQYF.

This clonotype was recorded many times. The chain links TRBV12-3 or TRBV12-4 to TRBJ2-2; D not resolved. This CDR3 has 13 amino acids. The germline V and J ends were trimmed by 5 bases and 7 bases, with 11 bases remaining between them. The CDR3, as DNA: TGTGCCAGCAGTACACCGGGCCGCGGGGAGCTGTTTTTT. As protein: CASSTPGRGELFF.